This T cell receptor beta chain was captured by sequencing in a study of human T cells and chemical hapten exposure. This clonotype was recorded a few times. TCRdb independently ran MiXCR on the RACE reads; one entry per CDR3 protein. This repertoire shows 75,000 to 95,000 distinct CDR3 sequences, roughly 9.6% found once; its top ten account for over 2%. The trim removed 5 bases at V and 8 bases at J, leaving 9 bases unmatched. This CDR3 is built from 15 residues. Germline lookup yields CDR1 SGHTA and CDR2 FQGTGA. As to time point: patch test 2, 6 weeks after DPC sensitization. As for treatment: therapeutic diphenylcyclopropenone sensitization with weekly scalp DPC.

Sequenced material: whole blood, taken in connection with sensitization to the hapten diphenylcyclopropenone (DPC). This TCR was sampled from a man aged 35 to 55 with alopecia areata. Some clones in this sample may be carry-over from other donors' samples. V gene TRBV7-3 combines with J gene TRBJ2-2; 9 bases map to TRBD1. The CDR3 bases are TGTGCCAGCAGCCTTGGACAGGGGAATCGGGGGGAGCTGTTTTTT. It encodes CASSLGQGNRGELFF.